Presented here are 26 T cell receptor beta chains from one specimen sequenced in a study of regulatory T cells in long-lasting Graves disease. Regarding time point: newly diagnosed GD, antithyroid drugs for less than 3 months. After RNA was extracted from PBMCs, the TCR library was made from it. Construction of the TCR beta libraries employed iRepertoire HTBI primers in conjunction with Arm-PCR of CDR3 regions. In TCRdb, the multiplex PCR reads were re-called with MiXCR into one record per CDR3 protein. The sample has under 800,000 distinct CDR3 sequences, roughly 15% seen once; the top ten hold about 18%. The data were also submitted as part of a second study, on T cells in Graves' hyperthyroidism and ophthalmopathy.

The sequences come from peripheral blood mononuclear cells (PBMCs), collected at new diagnosis, from a patient treated with antithyroid drugs. These receptors were obtained from a woman aged 25 to 39 with Graves disease.

This clonotype occurred a few times. The rearrangement joins TRBV19 to TRBJ1-1; 9 nucleotides line up with TRBD1. The germline V gene encodes CDR1 LNHDA and CDR2 SQIVND (reference sequence). Germline trimming cut 5 bases from V and 2 bases from J; bases unmatched to any gene: 3. This CDR3 comprises 14 residues. CDR3 sequence (DNA): TGTGCCAGTAGTTGGACAGGGGATAACACTGAAGCTTTCTTT. Amino acid sequence: CASSWTGDNTEAFF.

The V gene is TRBV5-1, the J gene TRBJ2-7, with TRBD2 matching over 7 bases. V lost 4 bases, J lost 4 bases, and 5 bases stayed unmatched. The CDR3 consists of 13 residues. Germline assignment: CDR1 SGHRS and CDR2 YFSETQ. This chain's CDR3 is CASSRRDYYEQYF. The DNA for the CDR3 is TGCGCCAGCAGCCGCCGGGACTATTACGAGCAGTACTTC.

In its sample, this clonotype was seen many times. The V call is TRBV12-3 or TRBV12-4, the J call TRBJ2-5; a weak D match, TRBD2 (5 bases). The CDR3 spans 14 residues. V gave up 1 base and J gave up 5 bases, with 11 bases separating them. CDR3 in amino acids: CASSLDGRYETQYF. The CDR3 nucleotides read TGTGCCAGCAGTTTAGATGGGAGATACGAGACCCAGTACTTC.

This clonotype was seen ten or more times. The chain employs TRBV15 and TRBJ1-4; D gene ambiguous. This CDR3 is 15 amino acids long. The V end lost 1 base, the J end lost 0 bases, and 6 bases lay between the germline ends. The V gene's germline CDR1 is LNHNV and CDR2 YYDKDF (reference sequence). DNA for the CDR3: TGTGCCACCAGCAGAGGGGGATCAACTAATGAAAAACTGTTTTTT. The encoded protein is CATSRGGSTNEKLFF.

This clonotype showed up many times. V and J are TRBV20-1 and TRBJ2-7, with 8 positions matching TRBD2. Germline V gives CDR1 DFQATT, CDR2 SNEGSKA (reference sequence). V was clipped by 5 bases and J by 0 bases; unmatched bases: 6. The CDR3 spans 14 residues. The CDR3 DNA is TGCAGTGCTGAGCGGGAGAGCGCCTCCTACGAGCAGTACTTC. Residues: CSAERESASYEQYF.

Ten or more counts support this clonotype. The chain links TRBV6-2 or TRBV6-3 to TRBJ1-4, with 7 bases matching TRBD1. This CDR3 is 14 amino acids long. The V gene's germline CDR1 is MNHEY and CDR2 SVGEGT. Trimming removed 5 bases from V and 5 bases from J; junction bases left unmatched: 5. The CDR3 nucleotides are TGTGCCAGCAGTAACAGGGGTCGAAATGAAAAACTGTTTTTT. Protein sequence: CASSNRGRNEKLFF.

The chain links TRBV20-1 to TRBJ2-5; 7 bases agree with TRBD1. V lost 6 bases to trimming and J lost 0 bases; unmatched junction nucleotides: 7. The CDR3 loop spans 14 amino acids. Germline lookup yields CDR1 DFQATT and CDR2 SNEGSKA (reference sequence). DNA for the CDR3: TGCAGTGCCACGACAGGGCTGTACCAAGAGACCCAGTACTTC. The encoded protein is CSATTGLYQETQYF.

This clonotype was found a few times. CDR3 DNA sequence: TGTGCCAGCAGCTTGGCGGGGTTGTTCGACGAGCAGTACTTC. Amino acids: CASSLAGLFDEQYF. The chain carries TRBV5-4 and TRBJ2-7; tentative D call: TRBD2 (5 bases). The V and J ends lost 0 bases and 5 bases respectively, with 12 bases between them. The CDR3 has 14 residues. Germline-derived CDR1 and CDR2 are SGHNT and YYREEE (reference sequence).

This clonotype was seen many times. The J gene is TRBJ2-1, the V gene TRBV2, with TRBD2 as a possible D gene (5 bases). The V end was cut by 2 bases, the J end by 9 bases, with 14 bases between. The CDR3 spans 14 residues. CDR1 SNHLY and CDR2 FYNNEI come from the germline V gene. The CDR3 here is CASSELRGRGEQFF. CDR3 nucleotides: TGTGCCAGCAGTGAACTCAGAGGGCGTGGTGAGCAGTTCTTC.

The CDR3 loop is CATSIPALQETQYF. For the CDR3, the DNA is TGTGCCACCAGTATCCCAGCGCTTCAAGAGACCCAGTACTTC. V is TRBV15 and J is TRBJ2-5; unclear D gene. CDR1 and CDR2 from the germline V gene are LNHNV and YYDKDF (reference sequence). There are 14 residues in the CDR3. V lost 6 bases and J 2 bases, leaving 13 bases between the germline ends.

Ten or more counts support this clonotype. This chain connects TRBV11-2 to TRBJ2-4; TRBD1 might be the D (5 bases). The CDR3 is made up of 15 amino acids. The germline CDR1 and CDR2 sequences are SGHAT and FQNNGV. The V gene lost 1 base and the J gene lost 7 bases, with 14 bases spanning the gap. CDR3 DNA: TGTGCCAGCAGCTTAGTTGCAGGGATAGGTAACATTCAGTACTTC. As protein: CASSLVAGIGNIQYF.

J is TRBJ1-1 and V is TRBV12-3 or TRBV12-4; 12 nucleotides match TRBD1. The CDR3 length is 15 residues. V dropped 3 bases and J dropped 6; count of bases not matched to a gene: 5. CDR3 bases: TGTGCCAGCAGTTTCGGGACAGGGGGCAGGGCTGAAGCTTTCTTT. This encodes CASSFGTGGRAEAFF.

Remarks on this clonotype: The CDR3 carries no conserved terminal phenylalanine or tryptophan, so it likely arises from a read error. V and J are TRBV14 and TRBJ2-3, with D possibly being TRBD1 or TRBD2 (5 bases each). CDR1 and CDR2 (germline): SGHDN, FVKESK. The CDR3 runs 14 residues. With 3 bases removed from V and 6 bases from J, the gap between germline ends came to 13 bases. The chain's CDR3 is CASSQGRGWDTQYS. The CDR3 DNA is TGTGCCAGCAGCCAGGGACGCGGCTGGGATACGCAGTATTCT.

This clonotype has at least ten counts. This sequence joins TRBV2 and TRBJ2-4, with TRBD2 identical over 7 bases. Germline values: CDR1 SNHLY, CDR2 FYNNEI. With V trimmed by 4 bases and J by 3 bases, 6 bases remained unmatched. The length of the CDR3 is 15 residues. In DNA, the CDR3 is TGTGCCAGCAGTGCATGGGCGGGGGACAAAAACATTCAGTACTTC. Its protein is CASSAWAGDKNIQYF.

The sample holds one count of this clonotype. V usage is TRBV6-1 and J usage is TRBJ2-4; 12 bases agree with TRBD1. Germline V lookup: CDR1 MNHNS, CDR2 SASEGT. The CDR3 runs 17 residues. J lost 1 base, V lost 5 bases, and 6 bases had no gene match. The CDR3 nucleotides are TGTGCCAGCAGTAAGGGACAGGGGGCTGTCGCCAAAAACATTCAGTACTTC. Translated, it gives CASSKGQGAVAKNIQYF.

This clonotype was counted at least ten times. J is TRBJ2-7 and V is TRBV6-5, with TRBD2 matching over 13 bases. The germline CDR1 and CDR2 sequences are MNHEY and SVGAGI. The CDR3 spans 17 residues. V was clipped by 3 bases and J by 4 bases; unmatched bases: 9. The CDR3 DNA reads TGTGCCAGCAGTTATGGGGGACTAGCGGGACCCGGGTACGAGCAGTACTTC. Translation: CASSYGGLAGPGYEQYF.

This clonotype has ten or more counts. The chain links TRBV7-3 to TRBJ2-5; D gene ambiguous. The CDR3 is 15 amino acids. CDR1 is SGHTA, CDR2 FQGTGA, per germline. The ends were cut back, 4 bases at V and 1 base at J, with 13 bases in the middle. CDR3 in DNA: TGTGCCAGCAGCTCCATACACGAAACCCAAGAGACCCAGTACTTC. It encodes CASSSIHETQETQYF.

This clonotype was observed at least ten times. The CDR3 sequence: CASSERGETQYF. The DNA for the CDR3 is TGTGCCAGCAGTGAGCGCGGGGAGACCCAGTACTTC. V is TRBV6-2 or TRBV6-3 and J is TRBJ2-5; perhaps TRBD2 as D (5 bases). Germline V lookup: CDR1 MNHEY, CDR2 SVGEGT. The CDR3 covers 12 residues. V lost 5 bases and J lost 5, with 9 bases in between.

As concerns this clonotype: A read error may explain this, as a much larger clone is one base away. As the CDR3 is not closed by the conserved phenylalanine or tryptophan, this likely results from a read error. CDR3 residues: CASSTQGARTEAFL. The DNA of the CDR3 is TGTGCCAGCAGCACTCAGGGGGCGCGCACTGAAGCTTTCCTT. The J gene is TRBJ1-1, the V gene TRBV28; 8 nucleotides line up with TRBD1. Germline CDR1 and CDR2: MDHEN and SYDVKM. Trimming removed 6 bases from V and 4 bases from J; junction bases left unmatched: 7. CDR3 size: 14 residues.

This clonotype showed up just a few times. The conserved closing phenylalanine or tryptophan is absent in this CDR3, likely reflecting a read error. The chain employs TRBV5-6 and TRBJ2-7; D uncertain. Germline V lookup: CDR1 SGHDT, CDR2 YYEEEE. Trimming pared 0 bases from V and 3 bases from J, leaving 10 bases between. This CDR3 contains 14 residues. CDR3 sequence (DNA): TGTGCCAGCAGCTTGGTTGGTCGCAACTACGAGCAGTACTCC. Its translation is CASSLVGRNYEQYS.

This clonotype was recorded a few times. The J gene is TRBJ1-2, the V gene TRBV7-8, with D perhaps TRBD1 (6 bases). Per the germline V gene, CDR1 is SGHVS and CDR2 is FQNEAQ. This CDR3 is built from 15 residues. V dropped 2 bases and J dropped 8 bases, with 18 bases sitting between them. The CDR3 loop reads CASSLRGAGPRGYTF. CDR3 DNA: TGTGCCAGCAGCTTAAGGGGGGCAGGCCCCCGGGGCTACACCTTC.

The CDR3, as DNA: TGCGCCAGCAGCCCAAGCTCGGGACAGGTCGGAACTGAAGCTTTCTTT. Translating gives CASSPSSGQVGTEAFF. The V call is TRBV5-1, the J call TRBJ1-1; TRBD1 agrees at 8 bases. This CDR3 spans 16 amino acids. Trimming took 4 bases from V and 5 from J; bases not matched to a gene: 13. Looked up from germline, CDR1 is SGHRS and CDR2 is YFSETQ. Complete variable domain (other parts from reference TRBV5-1 and TRBJ1-1): KAGVTQTPRYLIKTRGQQVTLSCSPISGHRSVSWYQQTPGQGLQFLFEYFSETQRNKGNFPGRFSGRQFSNSRSEMNVSTLELGDSALYLCASSPSSGQVGTEAFFGQGTRLTVV.

This clonotype was found many times. The V call is TRBV28, the J call TRBJ1-6; D is unclear. The CDR3 consists of 19 residues. Per germline, CDR1 MDHEN and CDR2 SYDVKM. Trimming removed 4 bases at V and 0 bases at J, with 19 bases between. CDR3 nucleotide sequence: TGTGCCAGCAGTTCCGTCCTGACCGCGAAGGGCTCCTATAATTCACCCCTCCACTTT. Residues: CASSSVLTAKGSYNSPLHF.

This clonotype has a count of ten or more. The CDR3 bases are TGTGCCAGCAGCCAATCGGACCATGTCTACAATGAGCAGTTCTTC. As protein: CASSQSDHVYNEQFF. V usage is TRBV7-2 and J usage is TRBJ2-1; D not resolved. Germline CDR1 and CDR2: SGHTA and FQGNSA. Trimming shortened V by 5 bases and J by 3 bases, and 14 bases separated the two germline ends. This CDR3 spans 15 amino acids.

This clonotype was observed at least ten times. The V call is TRBV5-1, the J call TRBJ1-1; no firm D call. This CDR3 has 13 amino acids. The V end was cut by 0 bases, the J end by 4 bases, with 7 bases between. Per germline, CDR1 SGHRS and CDR2 YFSETQ. CDR3 bases: TGCGCCAGCAGCTTGGGCTCCCGCACTGAAGCTTTCTTT. The encoded protein is CASSLGSRTEAFF.

This chain joins TRBV9 and TRBJ1-2; 7 nucleotides agree with TRBD1. Unmatched junction bases numbered 10, after V lost 3 bases and J lost 2 bases. Germline assignment: CDR1 SGDLS and CDR2 YYNGEE. This CDR3 is built from 16 residues. CDR3 protein: CASSAFGGTENYGYTF. The CDR3 nucleotides read TGTGCCAGCAGCGCCTTCGGAGGGACAGAGAACTATGGCTACACCTTC.